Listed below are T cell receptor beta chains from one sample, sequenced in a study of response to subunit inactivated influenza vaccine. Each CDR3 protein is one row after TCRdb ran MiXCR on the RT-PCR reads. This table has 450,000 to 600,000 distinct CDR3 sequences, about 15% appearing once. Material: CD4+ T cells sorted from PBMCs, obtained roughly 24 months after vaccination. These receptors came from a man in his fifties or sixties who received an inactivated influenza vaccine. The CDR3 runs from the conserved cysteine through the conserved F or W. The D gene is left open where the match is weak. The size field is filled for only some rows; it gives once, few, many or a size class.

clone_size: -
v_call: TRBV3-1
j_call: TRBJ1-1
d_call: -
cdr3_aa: CASRDRGARAFF
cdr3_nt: TGTGCCAGCAGGGACAGAGGGGCGCGCGCTTTCTTT

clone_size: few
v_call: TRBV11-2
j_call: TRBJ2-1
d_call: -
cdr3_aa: CASSPLEGNEQFF
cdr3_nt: TGTGCCAGCAGCCCCCTAGAGGGCAATGAGCAGTTCTTC

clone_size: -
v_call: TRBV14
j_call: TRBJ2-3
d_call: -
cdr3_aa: CASRPGGTYTQYF
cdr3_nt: TGTGCCAGCAGACCGGGGGGCACATATACGCAGTATTTT

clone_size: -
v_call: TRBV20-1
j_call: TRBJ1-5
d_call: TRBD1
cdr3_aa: CSAIDRVRRQPQHF
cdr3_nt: TGCAGTGCTATTGACAGGGTTAGGCGTCAGCCCCAGCATTTT

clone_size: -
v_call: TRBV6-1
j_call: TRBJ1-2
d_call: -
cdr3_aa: CASSEAWTATPYGYTF
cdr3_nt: TGTGCCAGCAGTGAAGCTTGGACAGCTACGCCCTATGGCTACACCTTC

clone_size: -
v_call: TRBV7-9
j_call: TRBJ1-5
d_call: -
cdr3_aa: CASSSVYSNQPQHF
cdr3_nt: TGTGCCAGCAGCTCCGTGTATAGCAATCAGCCCCAGCATTTT

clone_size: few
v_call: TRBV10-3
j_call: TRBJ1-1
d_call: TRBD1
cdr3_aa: CAISPPGGGTEAFF
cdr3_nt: TGTGCCATCAGCCCCCCAGGGGGAGGCACTGAAGCTTTCTTT

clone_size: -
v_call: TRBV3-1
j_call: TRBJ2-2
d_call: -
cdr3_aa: CASSQPRSGYGSVLGELFF
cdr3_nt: TGTGCCAGCAGCCAGCCAAGGAGCGGTTACGGTTCAGTCCTTGGGGAGCTGTTTTTT

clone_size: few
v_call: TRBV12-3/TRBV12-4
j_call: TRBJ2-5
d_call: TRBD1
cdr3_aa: CASSNRDRVLRRETQYF
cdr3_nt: TGTGCCAGCAGTAACCGGGACAGGGTCCTGAGGAGAGAGACCCAGTACTTC

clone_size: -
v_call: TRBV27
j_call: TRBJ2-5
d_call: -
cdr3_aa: CASSFRDGDSKYF
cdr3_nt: TGTGCCAGCAGTTTCAGGGACGGCGACTCAAAGTACTTC

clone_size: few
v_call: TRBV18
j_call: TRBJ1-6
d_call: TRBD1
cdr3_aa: CASSPGQGGNSPLHF
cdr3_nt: TGTGCCAGCTCACCCGGACAGGGAGGAAATTCACCCCTCCACTTT

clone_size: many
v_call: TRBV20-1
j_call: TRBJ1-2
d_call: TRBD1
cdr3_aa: CSARVDRTGSYGYTF
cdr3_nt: TGCAGTGCTAGAGTAGACCGGACAGGCTCCTATGGCTACACCTTC

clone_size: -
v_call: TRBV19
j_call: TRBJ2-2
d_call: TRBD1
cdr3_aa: CASSVGQSNTGELFF
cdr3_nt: TGTGCCAGTAGTGTGGGACAGTCGAACACCGGGGAGCTGTTTTTT

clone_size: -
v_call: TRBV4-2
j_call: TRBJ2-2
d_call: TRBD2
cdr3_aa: CASSRTSSGTGELFF
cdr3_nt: TGTGCCAGCAGTCGGACTAGCTCAGGCACCGGGGAGCTGTTTTTT

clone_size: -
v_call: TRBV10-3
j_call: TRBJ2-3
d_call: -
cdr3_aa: CAIRSRELLTDTQYF
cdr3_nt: TGTGCCATCAGAAGCCGGGAGTTGCTGACAGATACGCAGTATTTT

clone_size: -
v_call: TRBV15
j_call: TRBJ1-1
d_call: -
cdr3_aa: CATSRDRGSTEAFF
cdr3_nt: TGTGCCACCAGCAGAGATCGGGGGAGCACTGAAGCTTTCTTT

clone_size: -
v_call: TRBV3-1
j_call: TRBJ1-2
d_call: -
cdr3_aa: CASSQEEGGRGYTF
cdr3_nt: TGTGCCAGCAGCCAAGAAGAGGGGGGTCGCGGCTACACCTTC

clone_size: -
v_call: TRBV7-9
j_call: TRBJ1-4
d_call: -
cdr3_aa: CASSLSGGWPQF
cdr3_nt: TGTGCCAGCAGCTTATCGGGCGGCTGGCCCCAATTT

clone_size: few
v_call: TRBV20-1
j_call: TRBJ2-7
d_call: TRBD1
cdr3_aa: CSAEGQGVYEQYF
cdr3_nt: TGCAGTGCTGAAGGACAGGGGGTCTACGAGCAGTACTTC

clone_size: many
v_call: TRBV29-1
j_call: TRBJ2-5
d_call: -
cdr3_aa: CSVEDHRVPGSLQETQYF
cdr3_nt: TGCAGCGTTGAAGACCATAGAGTGCCGGGCTCTTTACAAGAGACCCAGTACTTC

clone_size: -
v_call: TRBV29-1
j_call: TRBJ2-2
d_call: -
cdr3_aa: CSAGAPGELFF
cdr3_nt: TGCAGCGCAGGGGCCCCCGGGGAGCTGTTTTTT

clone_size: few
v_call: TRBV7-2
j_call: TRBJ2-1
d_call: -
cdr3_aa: CASSPGGGEQFF
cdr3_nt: TGTGCCAGCAGCCCCGGGGGCGGTGAGCAGTTCTTC

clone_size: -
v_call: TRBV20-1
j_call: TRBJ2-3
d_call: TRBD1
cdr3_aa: CSARPDRETDTQYF
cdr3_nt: TGCAGTGCTAGACCGGACAGGGAAACAGATACGCAGTATTTT

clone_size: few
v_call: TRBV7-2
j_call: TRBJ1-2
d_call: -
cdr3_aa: CASSLDHLLSGYTF
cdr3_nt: TGTGCCAGCAGCTTAGATCACCTTCTATCTGGCTACACCTTC

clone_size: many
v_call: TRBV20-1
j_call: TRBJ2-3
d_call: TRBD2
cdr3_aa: CSAPSGGNTDTQYF
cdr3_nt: TGCAGTGCTCCCTCCGGGGGGAACACAGATACGCAGTATTTT

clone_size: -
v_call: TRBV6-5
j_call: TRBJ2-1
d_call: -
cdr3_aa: CASNGNNEQFF
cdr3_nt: TGTGCCAGCAACGGGAACAATGAGCAGTTCTTC

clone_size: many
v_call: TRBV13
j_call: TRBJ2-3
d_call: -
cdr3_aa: CASSLGLGDTDTQYF
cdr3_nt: TGTGCCAGCAGCTTAGGACTAGGAGACACAGATACGCAGTATTTT

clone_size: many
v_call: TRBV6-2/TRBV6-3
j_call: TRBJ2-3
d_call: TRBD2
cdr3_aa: CASSSSSGYSTDTQYF
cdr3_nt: TGTGCCAGCAGTTCCTCTAGCGGATATAGCACAGATACGCAGTATTTT

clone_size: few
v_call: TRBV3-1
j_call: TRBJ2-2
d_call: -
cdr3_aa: CASRSGSTGELFF
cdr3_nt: TGTGCCAGCAGGTCAGGGAGTACCGGGGAGCTGTTTTTT

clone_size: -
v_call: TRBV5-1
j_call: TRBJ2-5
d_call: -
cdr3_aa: CASSLRTGPTETQYF
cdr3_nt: TGCGCCAGCAGCTTGAGAACAGGGCCTACAGAGACCCAGTACTTC

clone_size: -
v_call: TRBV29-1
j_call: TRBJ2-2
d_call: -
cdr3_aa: CSVGQGHYTGELFF
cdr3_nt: TGCAGCGTTGGGCAGGGACATTACACCGGGGAGCTGTTTTTT

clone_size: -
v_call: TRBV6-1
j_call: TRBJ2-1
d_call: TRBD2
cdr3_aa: CASSATSGSNEQFF
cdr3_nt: TGTGCCAGCAGTGCCACAAGCGGGAGCAATGAGCAGTTCTTC

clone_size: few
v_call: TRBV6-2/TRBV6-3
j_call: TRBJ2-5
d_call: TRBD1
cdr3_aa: CASSYHRGKTQETQYF
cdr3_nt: TGTGCCAGCAGTTATCACAGGGGGAAGACCCAAGAGACCCAGTACTTC

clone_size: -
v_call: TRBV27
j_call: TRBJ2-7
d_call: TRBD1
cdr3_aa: CASSPDLIRDRAYEQYF
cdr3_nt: TGTGCCAGCAGTCCGGATTTGATTCGGGACAGGGCCTACGAGCAGTACTTC

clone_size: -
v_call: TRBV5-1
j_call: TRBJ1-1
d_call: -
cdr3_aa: CASSLGQGYGAFF
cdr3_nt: TGCGCCAGCAGCTTGGGGCAGGGCTACGGAGCTTTCTTT

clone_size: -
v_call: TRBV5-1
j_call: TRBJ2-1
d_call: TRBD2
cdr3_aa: CASGSSLLSGTQIYNEQFF
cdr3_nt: TGTGCCAGCGGCTCCAGTCTCCTCAGCGGGACCCAGATCTACAATGAGCAGTTCTTC

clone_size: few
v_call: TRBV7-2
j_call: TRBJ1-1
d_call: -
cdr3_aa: CASSLAIEAFF
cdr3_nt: TGTGCCAGCAGCTTAGCTATAGAAGCTTTCTTT

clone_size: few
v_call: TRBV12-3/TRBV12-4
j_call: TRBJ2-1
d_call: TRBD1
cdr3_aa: CASSSNRGLTYEQFF
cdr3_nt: TGTGCCAGCAGTTCGAACAGGGGCCTAACGTATGAGCAGTTCTTC

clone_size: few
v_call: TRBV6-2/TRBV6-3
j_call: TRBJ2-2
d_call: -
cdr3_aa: CASKTYSDTGELFF
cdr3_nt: TGTGCCAGCAAAACCTATAGCGACACCGGGGAGCTGTTTTTT

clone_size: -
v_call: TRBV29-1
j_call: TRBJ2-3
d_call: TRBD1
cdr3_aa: CSVESGQGRDTQYF
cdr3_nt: TGCAGCGTTGAATCGGGACAGGGAAGAGATACGCAGTATTTT

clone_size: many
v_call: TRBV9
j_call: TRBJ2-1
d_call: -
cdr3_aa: CASSPGGRAMQSYNEQFF
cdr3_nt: TGTGCCAGCAGCCCCGGTGGAAGGGCAATGCAAAGCTACAATGAGCAGTTCTTC

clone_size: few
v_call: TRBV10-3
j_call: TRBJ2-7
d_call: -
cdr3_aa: CAISPNNEQYF
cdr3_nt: TGTGCCATCAGCCCCAATAACGAGCAGTACTTC

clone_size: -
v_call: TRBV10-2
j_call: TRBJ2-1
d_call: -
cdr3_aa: CASSDWAGAYNEQFF
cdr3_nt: TGCGCCAGCAGTGATTGGGCAGGCGCCTACAATGAGCAGTTCTTC

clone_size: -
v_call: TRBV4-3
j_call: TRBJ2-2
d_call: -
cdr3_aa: CASSQEGVDGQLGELFF
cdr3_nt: TGCGCCAGCAGCCAAGAAGGCGTAGACGGACAGCTCGGGGAGCTGTTTTTT

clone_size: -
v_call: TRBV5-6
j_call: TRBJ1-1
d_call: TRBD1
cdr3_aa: CASSFGQVLWNTEAFF
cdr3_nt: TGTGCCAGCAGCTTTGGACAGGTCTTATGGAACACTGAAGCTTTCTTT

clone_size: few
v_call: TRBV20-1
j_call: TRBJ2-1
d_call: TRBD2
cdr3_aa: CSARPLHQTSGSFLQQFF
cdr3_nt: TGCAGTGCTAGACCCCTTCACCAAACTAGCGGGAGTTTTTTGCAGCAGTTCTTC

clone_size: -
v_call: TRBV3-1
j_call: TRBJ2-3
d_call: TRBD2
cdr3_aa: CASSQERQRDTDTQYF
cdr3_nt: TGTGCCAGCAGCCAAGAAAGACAGCGGGACACAGATACGCAGTATTTT

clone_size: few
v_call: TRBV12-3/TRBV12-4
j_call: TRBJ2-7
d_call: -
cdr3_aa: CASSFQQGYEQYF
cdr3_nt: TGTGCCAGCAGTTTCCAACAGGGCTACGAGCAGTACTTC

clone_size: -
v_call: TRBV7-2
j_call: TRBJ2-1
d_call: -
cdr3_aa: CASSLGLSGLSYNEQFF
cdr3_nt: TGTGCCAGCAGCCTCGGGCTGAGCGGGCTTTCCTACAATGAGCAGTTCTTC

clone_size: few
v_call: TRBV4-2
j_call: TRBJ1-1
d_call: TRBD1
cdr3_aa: CASSQPTGTGSTEAFF
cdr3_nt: TGTGCCAGCAGCCAACCGACCGGGACAGGGAGTACTGAAGCTTTCTTT

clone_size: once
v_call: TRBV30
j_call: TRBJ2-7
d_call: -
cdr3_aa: CAWSVGRLRLSYEQYF
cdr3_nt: TGTGCCTGGAGTGTGGGTCGACTGAGACTCTCCTACGAGCAGTACTTC

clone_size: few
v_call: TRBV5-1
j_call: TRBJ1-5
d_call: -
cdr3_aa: CASSLAGEGQPQHF
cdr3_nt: TGCGCCAGCAGCTTGGCGGGGGAAGGTCAGCCCCAGCATTTT

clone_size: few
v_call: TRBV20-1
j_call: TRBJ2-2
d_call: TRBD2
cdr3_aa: CSALEGLGAGELFF
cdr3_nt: TGCAGTGCTCTCGAGGGACTAGGGGCCGGGGAGCTGTTTTTT

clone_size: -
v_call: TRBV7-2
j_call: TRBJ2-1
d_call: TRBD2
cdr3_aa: CASSLGSGGNNEQFF
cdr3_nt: TGTGCCAGCAGCTTAGGTAGCGGGGGGAACAATGAGCAGTTCTTC

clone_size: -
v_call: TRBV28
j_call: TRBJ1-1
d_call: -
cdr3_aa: CASSWYRQGTEAFF
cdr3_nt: TGTGCCAGCAGTTGGTACAGGCAGGGCACTGAAGCTTTCTTT